The present TCR beta chain was sequenced within a study of cytomegalovirus exposure and HLA in healthy donors. In the study overall: Genotyping of more than 300 donors showed that over 65% belonged to the Caucasian-associated ancestry cluster.

This clone was detected once. Its antigen is undetermined. This PCR relied on a set of 60 Vbeta primers and 13 Jbeta primers. Sequencing used immunoSEQ multiplex PCR; TCRdb keeps in-frame clones, though not all of them. This sample yields 100,000 to 150,000 clones, of which more than 80% are seen a single time; around 3.3% belongs to the top ten. General study results and limits: According to an earlier analysis, most TCR beta V segments yielded productive rearrangements about 87% or about 30% of the time. Apart from CMV serostatus, no immune exposure information was available. Sequences of the TCR beta chain were said to predict the HLA-A and HLA-B alleles of most subjects accurately.

The specimen sequenced was PBMCs. This clonotype was obtained from a male donor in good health and CMV-seronegative.

The CDR3 nucleotides read TGCGCCAGCAGCTTAAGACCCGGCACAGGGACCTACGAGCAGTACTTC. Protein: CASSLRPGTGTYEQYF. The genes are TRBV5-1 and TRBJ2-5, with a tentative D call TRBD1 (6 bases). TRBJ2-7 explains the end of the DNA better; the J call may be wrong. CDR1 and CDR2 (germline): SGHRS, YFSETQ. This CDR3 is built from 16 residues.